This T cell receptor beta chain was sequenced during a study of cytomegalovirus exposure and HLA in healthy donors. General study points: Within the data, a cluster of highly shared sequence variants was likely a sequencing artifact.

CDR1 SGHVS and CDR2 FQNEAQ come from the germline V gene. The CDR3 totals 15 residues. V shed 3 bases and J shed 0 bases, with 12 bases lying between them. About this clone: Its cognate antigen is unknown.

The PCR was carried out with 60 Vbeta primers and 13 Jbeta primers. Sequencing was performed with immunoSEQ multiplex PCR; in TCRdb, only in-frame clones are kept and a portion is missing. The repertoire holds under 100,000 clones, with around 70% as singletons. This sequence joins TRBV7-8 and TRBJ2-7; D gene uncertain. What was sequenced was PBMCs. The clonotype originates from a woman between 45 and 60 years old in good health and CMV-seropositive. In DNA form, the CDR3 reads TGTGCCAGCAGCTTTACCGGCGGTTACTCCTACGAGCAGTACTTC. Encoded protein: CASSFTGGYSYEQYF.